These 12 T cell receptor beta chains were all obtained from the same sample, sequenced in a study of T cell repertoires in aging, cancer and after chemotherapy. Peripheral blood genomic DNA, not sorted cells or RNA, was the template. A mixed TRB-A/B primer pool amplified rearranged TRB by multiplex touch-down PCR. MiXCR was run by TCRdb on the multiplex PCR reads, yielding one entry per CDR3 protein. In the table there are over 8,000 distinct CDR3 sequences, over 30% of which are singletons. The sequencing input was blood. These TCRs come from a human donor in good health.

The chain links TRBV6-2 or TRBV6-3 to TRBJ1-6; possible D gene TRBD1, 6 bases. The CDR3 consists of 16 residues. CDR1 and CDR2 (germline): MNHEY, SVGEGT. V was pared by 7 bases and J by 6 bases, with 19 bases between. CDR3 loop: CASTSTGTLGNSPLHF. The CDR3 nucleotides read TGTGCCAGCACCTCAACCGGGACACTCGGTAATTCACCCCTCCACTTT.

This clonotype counts as medium-sized. The chain uses TRBV7-9 and TRBJ2-7, with unresolved D. In germline, CDR1 is SEHNR, CDR2 FQNEAQ (reference sequence). V lost 3 bases to trimming and J lost 9 bases, with 15 bases between them. This CDR3 contains 13 residues. This chain's CDR3 is CASSFMTSDAQYV. In DNA form, the CDR3 reads TGTGCCAGCAGCTTTATGACGAGCGACGCGCAGTACGTC.

By proportion, this clonotype is medium-sized. The chain links TRBV20-1 to TRBJ2-7; either TRBD1 or TRBD2 may fit D (5 bases each). V lost 5 bases, J lost 4 bases, and 12 bases lay in between. The CDR3 has 12 amino acids. Germline CDR1 is DFQATT and CDR2 is SNEGSKA (reference sequence). CDR3 sequence reads: CSARRDGYEQYV. The CDR3 DNA follows: TGCAGTGCTCGAAGGGACGGTTACGAGCAGTACGTC.

This clonotype was recorded a few times. This chain uses TRBV29-1 with TRBJ2-3; TRBD1 matches at 10 bases. J lost 4 bases, V lost 4 bases, and 2 bases had no gene match. The CDR3 consists of 13 residues. The germline gives CDR1 SQVTM, CDR2 ANQGSEA. CDR3 residues: CSVGTGGADTQYF. The CDR3 bases are TGCAGCGTTGGGACAGGGGGGGCAGATACGCAGTATTTT.

Judged by abundance, this clonotype is medium-sized. The chain carries TRBV6-1 and TRBJ1-5; a possible D gene is TRBD1 (6 bases). V was shortened by 5 bases and J by 6 bases, with 11 bases between the two germline ends. CDR1 is MNHNS, CDR2 SASEGT, per germline. The CDR3 extends over 13 amino acids. CDR3 nucleotides: TGTGCCAGCAGTCAGGGGTTGTGTCAGCCCCAGCATTTT. Amino acids: CASSQGLCQPQHF.

The chain uses TRBV7-2 and TRBJ1-2, with D possibly matching TRBD1 (5 bases). The germline CDR1 and CDR2 sequences are SGHTA and FQGNSA. V lost 5 bases to trimming and J lost 7 bases, with 17 bases between them. The CDR3 length is 14 residues. CDR3 nucleotide sequence: TGTGCCAGCAGCCCAGACGGGACTGTATTTGGCTACACCTTC. It encodes CASSPDGTVFGYTF.

The rearrangement links TRBV7-2 to TRBJ2-3, with D possibly being TRBD2 (5 bases). CDR3 length: 13 amino acids. The germline CDR1 and CDR2 sequences are SGHTA and FQGNSA. The V end lost 0 bases, the J end lost 5 bases, and 6 bases lay between the germline ends. CDR3 bases: TGTGCCAGCAGCTTAGCGCGGGTAGATACGCAGTATTTT. Its translation is CASSLARVDTQYF.

As regards this clonotype: Compared with germline, one end of the junction differs, possibly owing to a read error. This chain connects TRBV7-9 to TRBJ2-3, with 15 nucleotides matching TRBD2. The CDR3 covers 16 residues. Germline V gives CDR1 SEHNR, CDR2 FQNEAQ (reference sequence). The CDR3 nucleotides read TGCGCCAGCAGCCAAGGACTAGCGGGGGGGGCAGATACGCAGTATTTT. It translates to CASSQGLAGGADTQYF.

This clonotype was seen a handful of times. The chain couples TRBV6-5 to TRBJ2-3; D is unclear. Trimming stripped 0 bases from V and 6 bases from J, with 7 bases between. The germline gives CDR1 MNHEY, CDR2 SVGAGI. This CDR3 has 13 amino acids. The CDR3 DNA reads as TGTGCCAGCAGTTACTCGTCCCGTGATACGCAGTATTTT. Amino acids: CASSYSSRDTQYF.

This clonotype was seen more than once but under ten times. V is TRBV6-1 and J is TRBJ2-1, with 15 bases that match TRBD2. The CDR3 extends over 15 amino acids. Germline trimming cut 4 bases from V and 8 bases from J; bases unmatched to any gene: 3. The germline CDR1 and CDR2 sequences are MNHNS and SASEGT. CDR3 coding DNA: TGTGCCAGCAGTGGGACTAGCGGGGGGGCGGATGAGCAGTTCTTC. It translates to CASSGTSGGADEQFF.

This clonotype was observed a few times. This chain links TRBV4-3 with TRBJ1-6; maybe TRBD1 (6 bases). V lost 1 base to trimming and J lost 11 bases, with 12 bases between them. The CDR3 has 14 residues. Germline-derived CDR1 and CDR2 are LGHNA and YSLEER. CDR3 nucleotides: TGCGCCAGCAGCCAAGGACAGGCTGGGGCACCCCTCCACTTT. It encodes CASSQGQAGAPLHF.

The sample holds a few counts of this clonotype. The chain has TRBV6-5 and TRBJ1-1; unclear D gene. Per germline, CDR1 MNHEY and CDR2 SVGAGI. The germline V and J ends were trimmed by 0 bases and 8 bases, with 7 bases remaining between them. CDR3 length: 12 residues. Here the CDR3 DNA reads TGTGCCAGCAGTTACTCGGAGGAGGAAGCTTTCTTT. This sequence encodes CASSYSEEEAFF.